This TCR beta chain originates from a study of technical replicates of blood from several donors. This clone has a single count. Sequenced by immunoSEQ multiplex PCR; TCRdb stores in-frame clones only, minus some. The sample carries 70,000 to 80,000 clones, around 91% recorded once. This CDR3 has 16 amino acids. Germline CDR1 reads SGHRS; CDR2 reads YFSETQ. V shed 0 bases and J shed 1 base, with 13 bases lying between them. The rearrangement links TRBV5-1 to TRBJ2-5, with D possibly TRBD1 on 6 matching bases. Sequenced: T cells isolated from PBMCs. This TCR was sampled from a human donor in good health. Some clones in this sample may be carry-over from other donors' samples. DNA for the CDR3: TGCGCCAGCAGCTTGGCTCCCCCAGGGGCCCAAGAGACCCAGTACTTC. Amino acids: CASSLAPPGAQETQYF.